The 4 T cell receptor beta chains presented below share a single source sample, sequenced in a study of long-term antiretroviral therapy in people with HIV. Researchers ran immunoSEQ v3.0 at survey level. Repertoires were generated with immunoSEQ multiplex PCR, while TCRdb's copy carries only in-frame clones and drops some. This repertoire shows approximately 13,000 clones, less than 90% found once; its top ten account for 22%. The source material was unsorted PBMCs, sampled 2.1 years after starting antiretroviral therapy. The receptor set was obtained from a woman in her thirties or forties with HIV.

The table lists this clone with a few counts. J is TRBJ1-2 and V is TRBV10-3, with 7 bases that match TRBD1. CDR1 is ENHRY and CDR2 is SYGVKD in the germline V gene. The CDR3 is made up of 16 amino acids. With V trimmed by 8 bases and J by 3 bases, 15 bases remained unmatched. DNA for the CDR3: TGTGCCATCCCCGAACGGGAGGGGACAGACGACTATGGCTACACCTTC. As protein: CAIPEREGTDDYGYTF.

The chain links TRBV6-6 to TRBJ1-2; D is unresolved. Trimming left V 1 base short and J 7 bases short, with 13 bases between. This CDR3 has 14 amino acids. Germline V gene data show CDR1 as MNHNY and CDR2 as SVGAGI (reference sequence). Here the CDR3 reads CASSYLDSASGYTF. CDR3 bases: TGTGCCAGCAGTTACTTGGACTCGGCCTCTGGCTACACCTTC.

The chain couples TRBV7-2 to TRBJ2-7; TRBD2 agrees at 10 bases. Trimming cost V 8 bases and J 2 bases; bases outside gene matches: 3. CDR1 and CDR2 (germline): SGHTA, FQGNSA. The CDR3 covers 13 residues. The CDR3 DNA reads TGTGCCAGCGCCCTAGCGGGGGCCTACGAGCAGTACTTC. Encoded protein: CASALAGAYEQYF.

Notes on this clone: With a far larger clone one base away, a read error is the likely cause. V gene TRBV5-4 combines with J gene TRBJ1-4; D perhaps matches TRBD1 (5 bases). V gave up 0 bases and J gave up 5 bases, with 11 bases separating them. Per the germline V gene, CDR1 is SGHNT and CDR2 is YYREEE (reference sequence). This CDR3 contains 15 residues. The chain's CDR3 is CASSLAGTVNEKLFF. CDR3 DNA: TGTGCCAGCAGCTTGGCCGGGACGGTGAATGAAAAACTGTTTTTT.